This T cell receptor beta chain was recovered during a study of blood T cell repertoires in COVID-19. Study in general: The cDNA or gDNA used as material had been derived from T cells, B-cell-depleted T cells, or PBMCs.

V shed 3 bases and J shed 1 base, with 4 bases lying between them. The CDR3 is 12 residues long. This clone appeared a few times. Original processing methods: Quantification of nucleated cells was approximated via reference gene primer amplification. Measured with immunoSEQ multiplex PCR; TCRdb has only the in-frame clones, and not every one. The V and J calls and clone size come from that table; D and trimming were worked out from the DNA. The table has some 73,000 clones, around 85% seen once. The sample taken for sequencing was peripheral blood. The chain combines TRBV23-1 with TRBJ2-7; unclear D gene. TRBV23-1 is reported as an ORF; its role is uncertain. This receptor was taken from a man over 45 with COVID-19, enrolled during active disease. As DNA, the CDR3 is TGCGCCAGCAGTCATCCTTCCTACGAGCAGTACTTC. As protein: CASSHPSYEQYF.